Each of the 20 T cell receptor beta chains below was sequenced from the same sample in a study of cytomegalovirus exposure and HLA in healthy donors. Both 60 Vbeta primers and 13 Jbeta primers went into the PCR. Sequencing was performed with immunoSEQ multiplex PCR; in TCRdb, only in-frame clones are kept and a portion is missing. The table has 200,000 to 250,000 clones, about 80% seen once. Sample: PBMCs. Source of these receptors: a man aged 35 to 55 in good health and CMV-seronegative.

This clone has just one count. The gene calls are TRBV27 and TRBJ1-6; D possibly corresponds to TRBD1 (6 bases). V gave up 2 bases and J gave up 4 bases, with 15 bases separating them. Germline CDR1 and CDR2: MNHEY and SMNVEV (reference sequence). This CDR3 has 17 residues. As DNA, the CDR3 is TGTGCCAGCAGTTTAATTGGGATGACAGGTTATAATTCACCCCTCCACTTT. This codes for CASSLIGMTGYNSPLHF.

This clone was observed a handful of times. This chain joins TRBV10-2 and TRBJ1-5; D is undetermined. The CDR3 contains 14 residues. CDR1 WSHSY and CDR2 SAAADI come from the germline V gene. Trimming stripped 6 bases from V and 0 bases from J, with 9 bases between. DNA of the CDR3: TGCGCCAGCAGCGCCAGTTATAGCAATCAGCCCCAGCATTTT. It yields the protein CASSASYSNQPQHF.

The V gene is TRBV7-9, the J gene TRBJ2-7; TRBD1 might be the D (6 bases). V lost 2 bases to trimming and J lost 3 bases, with 11 bases between them. The germline V gene has CDR1 SEHNR and CDR2 FQNEAQ (reference sequence). There are 14 residues in the CDR3. The CDR3 sequence is CASSLQGSNYEQYF. The DNA of the CDR3 is TGTGCCAGCAGCTTACAGGGGTCTAACTACGAGCAGTACTTC. The entire variable domain, with the rest obtained from reference TRBV7-9 and TRBJ2-7, is as follows: DTGVSQNPRHKITKRGQNVTFRCDPISEHNRLYWYRQTLGQGPEFLTYFQNEAQLEKSRLLSDRFSAERPKGSFSTLEIQRTEQGDSAMYLCASSLQGSNYEQYFGPGTRLTVT.

This clone was observed a few times. The V and J genes are TRBV6-4 and TRBJ1-5; D may be TRBD1 (5 bases). This CDR3 contains 14 residues. V lost 11 bases and J 7 bases, leaving 21 bases between the germline ends. The germline V gene has CDR1 MRHNA and CDR2 SNTAGT. This CDR3 reads CAGGRPGGGQPQHF. For the CDR3, the DNA is TGTGCCGGGGGGAGACCGGGGGGAGGGCAGCCCCAGCATTTT.

The J gene is TRBJ2-7, the V gene TRBV29-1; 12 bases line up with TRBD1. This CDR3 spans 14 amino acids. Germline V gives CDR1 SQVTM, CDR2 ANQGSEA. V was clipped by 6 bases and J by 5 bases; unmatched bases: 8. CDR3 DNA: TGCAGCGTCCTATCCGGGACAGGGGGCGACGAGCAGTACTTC. This sequence encodes CSVLSGTGGDEQYF.

The rearrangement joins TRBV4-2 to TRBJ1-1, with 10 bases lining up with TRBD1. V dropped 3 bases and J dropped 3; count of bases not matched to a gene: 4. Germline-derived CDR1 and CDR2 are LGHNA and YNFKEQ. This CDR3 contains 15 residues. CDR3 in amino acids: CASSQPGTGDTEAFF. CDR3 coding DNA: TGTGCCAGCAGCCAGCCAGGGACAGGGGACACTGAAGCTTTCTTT.

J is TRBJ1-1 and V is TRBV10-3; TRBD1 matches at 7 bases. V was pared by 5 bases and J by 6 bases, with 3 bases of the junction left unmatched. From germline, CDR1 is ENHRY and CDR2 SYGVKD. The CDR3 has 12 amino acids. This chain's CDR3 is CAISYDRAEAFF. Written as DNA, the CDR3 is TGTGCCATCAGTTACGACAGGGCTGAAGCTTTCTTT.

This chain links TRBV14 with TRBJ1-1, with D unresolved. The CDR3 length is 15 residues. The V and J ends lost 2 bases and 0 bases respectively, with 10 bases between them. Germline V gene lookup returns CDR1 SGHDN and CDR2 FVKESK. DNA for the CDR3: TGTGCCAGCAGCCAAAGACACGGTCTGAACACTGAAGCTTTCTTT. It encodes CASSQRHGLNTEAFF.

The rearrangement joins TRBV9 to TRBJ2-1; 11 nucleotides line up with TRBD2. Losses at the gene ends were 4 bases for V and 9 bases for J; bases not matched to a gene: 6. Germline CDR1 reads SGDLS; CDR2 reads YYNGEE. The length of the CDR3 is 14 residues. In nucleotides, the CDR3 is TGTGCCAGCAGCCTTAGCGGGAGGGCCGGTGAGCAGTTCTTC. This translates into CASSLSGRAGEQFF.

As DNA, the CDR3 is TGTGCCAGTAGTAGATACGGAGATACGCAGTATTTT. It encodes CASSRYGDTQYF. This sequence joins TRBV19 and TRBJ2-3; D gene unclear. With 4 bases removed from V and 5 bases from J, the gap between germline ends came to 7 bases. Germline assignment: CDR1 LNHDA and CDR2 SQIVND (reference sequence). The CDR3 length is 12 residues.

V is TRBV7-9 and J is TRBJ1-6, with D perhaps matching TRBD1 (6 bases). V lost 1 base and J lost 3, with 16 bases in between. Germline CDR1 SEHNR, CDR2 FQNEAQ (reference sequence). The CDR3 covers 18 residues. The CDR3 nucleotides are TGTGCCAGCAGCTTAGGGGGCGAGAGGACAGACTATAATTCACCCCTCCACTTT. Translated, it gives CASSLGGERTDYNSPLHF.

This clone was picked up a small number of times. The V gene is TRBV6-5, the J gene TRBJ2-7, with 8 bases fitting TRBD1. From germline, CDR1 is MNHEY and CDR2 SVGAGI. CDR3 length equals 15 residues. The V and J ends lost 5 bases and 3 bases, in that order; junction bases with no gene match: 9. This CDR3 is CASSRGQGADYEQYF. The DNA of the CDR3 is TGTGCCAGCAGTCGCGGACAGGGAGCGGACTACGAGCAGTACTTC.

This chain uses TRBV9 with TRBJ1-4; no reliable D call. CDR1 SGDLS and CDR2 YYNGEE come from the germline V gene. The CDR3 is 15 amino acids. The V and J ends lost 1 base and 8 bases respectively, with 15 bases between them. CDR3 sequence (DNA): TGTGCCAGCAGCGTACAGCCGGGGAGACGGGAAAAACTGTTTTTT. Protein sequence: CASSVQPGRREKLFF.

The V and J genes are TRBV18 and TRBJ2-7, with 7 bases fitting TRBD2. The V gene end was trimmed by 2 bases and the J gene end by 6 bases; junction bases not matched to a gene: 13. The CDR3 is 16 residues long. Germline V gene lookup returns CDR1 KGHSH and CDR2 LQKENI. The CDR3 reads CASSPVSGLPPTEQYF. CDR3 in DNA: TGTGCCAGCTCACCAGTTAGCGGGCTCCCCCCAACCGAGCAGTACTTC.

V usage is TRBV27 and J usage is TRBJ2-7, with 9 positions matching TRBD2. The CDR3 runs to 15 residues. The trim removed 2 bases at V and 2 bases at J, leaving 4 bases unmatched. The germline V gene has CDR1 MNHEY and CDR2 SMNVEV (reference sequence). In DNA form, the CDR3 reads TGTGCCAGCAGTTTAGGGGCTAGCGGGGCCTACGAGCAGTACTTC. Its translation: CASSLGASGAYEQYF.

This chain joins TRBV5-4 and TRBJ1-2; possible D gene TRBD1, 5 bases. CDR3 size: 15 residues. Trimming left V 3 bases short and J 4 bases short, with 16 bases between. Germline CDR1 and CDR2: SGHNT and YYREEE (reference sequence). CDR3 nucleotide sequence: TGTGCCAGCAGCTCCCCAGGCGGCAGGGTCTATGGCTACACCTTC. It codes for CASSSPGGRVYGYTF.

The chain is built from TRBV6-5 and TRBJ1-1, with TRBD1 as a possible D gene (5 bases). The ends were cut back, 7 bases at V and 4 bases at J, with 13 bases in the middle. CDR3 size: 13 residues. Looked up from germline, CDR1 is MNHEY and CDR2 is SVGAGI. The CDR3 protein is CASMRGFGTEAFF. In DNA, the CDR3 is TGTGCCAGCATGCGGGGGTTCGGCACTGAAGCTTTCTTT.

The rearrangement joins TRBV11-2 to TRBJ2-5; 7 bases are a match to TRBD2. CDR3 length: 13 amino acids. Germline values: CDR1 SGHAT, CDR2 FQNNGV. With V trimmed by 5 bases and J by 2 bases, 2 bases remained unmatched. The CDR3 DNA is TGTGCCAGCAGCCGGGGGGTGCAAGAGACCCAGTACTTC. Translating it yields CASSRGVQETQYF.

This clone turned up a few times. The CDR3 nucleotides are TGTGCCAGCAGTGCAACAGGGGGCCCCACTGAAGCTTTCTTT. Translated: CASSATGGPTEAFF. The genes are TRBV6-1 and TRBJ1-1; 9 bases match TRBD1. V was pared by 4 bases and J by 4 bases, with 4 bases of the junction left unmatched. Germline V lookup: CDR1 MNHNS, CDR2 SASEGT. This CDR3 comprises 14 residues.

Here the CDR3 DNA reads TGTGCCAGCAGCCTTGGTCTATACAATGAGCAGTTCTTC. It encodes CASSLGLYNEQFF. V usage is TRBV11-3 and J usage is TRBJ2-1; D is uncertain. CDR3 size: 13 residues. V lost 5 bases and J 4 bases, leaving 9 bases between the germline ends. In germline, CDR1 is SGHNT, CDR2 YENEEA.